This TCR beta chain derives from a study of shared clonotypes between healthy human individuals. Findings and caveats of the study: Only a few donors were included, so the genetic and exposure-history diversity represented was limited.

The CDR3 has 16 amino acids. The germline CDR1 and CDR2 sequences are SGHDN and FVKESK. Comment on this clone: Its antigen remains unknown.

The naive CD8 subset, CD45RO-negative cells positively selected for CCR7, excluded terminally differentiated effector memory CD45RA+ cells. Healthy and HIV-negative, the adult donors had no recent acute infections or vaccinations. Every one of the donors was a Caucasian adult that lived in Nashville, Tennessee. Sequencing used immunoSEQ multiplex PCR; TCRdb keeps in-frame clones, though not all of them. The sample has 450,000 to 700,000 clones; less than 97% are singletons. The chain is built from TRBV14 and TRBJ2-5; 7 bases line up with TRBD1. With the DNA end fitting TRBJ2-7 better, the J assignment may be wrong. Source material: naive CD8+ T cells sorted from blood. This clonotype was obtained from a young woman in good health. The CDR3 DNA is TGTGCCAGCAGCCAAGGCTCCCGGACAGGCTCCTACGAGCAGTACTTC. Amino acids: CASSQGSRTGSYEQYF.